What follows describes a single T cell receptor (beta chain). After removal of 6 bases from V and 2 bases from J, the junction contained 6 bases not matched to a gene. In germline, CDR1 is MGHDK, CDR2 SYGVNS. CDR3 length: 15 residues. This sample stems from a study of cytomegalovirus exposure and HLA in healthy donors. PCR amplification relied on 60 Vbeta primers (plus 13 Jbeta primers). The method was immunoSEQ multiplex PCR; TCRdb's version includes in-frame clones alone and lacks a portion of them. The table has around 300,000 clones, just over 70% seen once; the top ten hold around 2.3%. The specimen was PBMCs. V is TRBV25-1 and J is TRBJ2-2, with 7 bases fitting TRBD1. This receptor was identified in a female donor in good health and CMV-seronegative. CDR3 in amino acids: CASRRQGPNTGELFF. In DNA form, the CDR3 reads TGTGCCAGCAGACGACAGGGACCAAACACCGGGGAGCTGTTTTTT.